Shown below are 17 T cell receptor beta chains from a single sample sequenced in a study of brain T cells in children with intractable seizures. The table came from immunoSEQ multiplex PCR; TCRdb's copy has only in-frame clones and leaves some out. The table includes about 80,000 clones, more than 75% detected once. The sample was peripheral blood, taken at surgery. The receptors come from a girl aged 2-10 years with Rasmussen encephalitis and intractable seizures.

V gene TRBV7-9 combines with J gene TRBJ1-5; D possibly corresponds to TRBD1 (5 bases). CDR3 length: 14 amino acids. V shed 2 bases and J shed 2 bases, with 7 bases lying between them. The germline V gene encodes CDR1 SEHNR and CDR2 FQNEAQ (reference sequence). The CDR3 loop reads CASSLRDGNQPQHF. The CDR3 DNA is TGTGCCAGCAGCTTAAGGGACGGCAATCAGCCCCAGCATTTT.

The CDR3 DNA reads TGCGCCAGCAGCACGGGACTAGCGGGAACCTACGAGCAGTACTTC. Translating gives CASSTGLAGTYEQYF. This rearrangement joins TRBV10-1 to TRBJ2-7; 13 positions match TRBD2. Germline lookup yields CDR1 WNHNN and CDR2 SYGVQD (reference sequence). The CDR3 runs 15 residues. J gave up 2 bases and V 6 bases, and 4 bases lay outside the gene matches.

This clone has just one count. This chain links TRBV6-5 with TRBJ1-1; the D is unclear. V lost 2 bases, J lost 3 bases, and 7 bases lay in between. CDR1 and CDR2 (germline): MNHEY, SVGAGI. This CDR3 has 13 residues. In DNA, the CDR3 is TGTGCCAGCAGTTACGATGGGTACACTGAAGCTTTCTTT. It codes for CASSYDGYTEAFF.

V gene TRBV18 combines with J gene TRBJ1-1; D uncertain. Looked up from germline, CDR1 is KGHSH and CDR2 is LQKENI. The CDR3 spans 13 residues. Trimming cost V 6 bases and J 4 bases, with 12 bases left between them. The CDR3 DNA is TGTGCCAGCTCTCCTACTCTGGGCACTGAAGCTTTCTTT. Its protein product is CASSPTLGTEAFF.

The gene calls are TRBV5-6 and TRBJ1-1; no clear D. Trimming removed 1 base at V and 5 bases at J, with 6 bases between. CDR1 and CDR2 (germline): SGHDT, YYEEEE. The CDR3 loop spans 12 amino acids. The CDR3 reads CASSLSLTEAFF. The CDR3 region has the DNA TGTGCCAGCAGCTTGTCGTTAACTGAAGCTTTCTTT.

The J gene is TRBJ1-2, the V gene TRBV27; D uncertain. The germline V gene encodes CDR1 MNHEY and CDR2 SMNVEV (reference sequence). V was pared by 4 bases and J by 3 bases, with 9 bases between. CDR3 length: 13 amino acids. The CDR3 sequence is CASSSKEYYGYTF. The DNA for the CDR3 is TGTGCCAGCAGTTCGAAGGAGTACTATGGCTACACCTTC.

The rearrangement uses TRBV30 and TRBJ1-2; no definite D call. V lost 4 bases to trimming and J lost 7 bases, with 10 bases between them. The CDR3 covers 11 residues. Germline assignment: CDR1 GTSNPN and CDR2 SVGIG (reference sequence). CDR3 region: CAWTQRVGYTF. The CDR3 DNA sequence: TGTGCCTGGACTCAACGGGTTGGCTACACCTTC.

The rearrangement links TRBV6-2 or TRBV6-3 to TRBJ1-1; TRBD1 is a possible D gene (5 bases). From germline, CDR1 is MNHEY and CDR2 SVGEGT. This CDR3 is 16 amino acids long. V lost 5 bases and J 0 bases, leaving 16 bases between the germline ends. CDR3 bases: TGTGCCAGCAGTCGGGACGGACGGAACCTGAACACTGAAGCTTTCTTT. It is translated as CASSRDGRNLNTEAFF.

The chain joins TRBV12-3 or TRBV12-4 to TRBJ2-5, with 8 bases identical to TRBD2. Trimming at V came to 6 bases and at J to 8 bases, leaving 8 bases not matched to a gene. This CDR3 comprises 13 residues. CDR3 coding DNA: TGTGCCAGCAGGCGGGGGACTAGTCTAACCCAGTACTTC. It encodes CASRRGTSLTQYF.

The V call is TRBV15, the J call TRBJ1-5; D perhaps matches TRBD1 (6 bases). V lost 10 bases to trimming and J lost 4 bases, with 14 bases between them. CDR1 LNHNV and CDR2 YYDKDF come from the germline V gene (reference sequence). This CDR3 contains 13 residues. CDR3 DNA: TGTGCCAGTTCGAGGGGGAGGAATCAGCCCCAGCATTTT. It specifies CASSRGRNQPQHF.

The chain uses TRBV7-3 and TRBJ1-1; D is uncertain. The CDR3 runs 13 residues. Trimming stripped 0 bases from V and 7 bases from J, with 9 bases between. Germline assignment: CDR1 SGHTA and CDR2 FQGTGA. CDR3 DNA: TGTGCCAGCAGCTTAACAGTACTCGGTGAAGCTTTCTTT. Translating it yields CASSLTVLGEAFF.

This clone has just a few counts. V usage is TRBV6-1 and J usage is TRBJ1-1; no firm D call. The CDR3 sequence is 14 residues long. From germline, CDR1 is MNHNS and CDR2 SASEGT. Trimming removed 2 bases from V and 3 bases from J, with 10 bases in between. Here the CDR3 DNA reads TGTGCCAGCAGTGAAACCCCAAATTACACTGAAGCTTTCTTT. As protein: CASSETPNYTEAFF.

V is TRBV10-3 and J is TRBJ1-1; 11 bases fit TRBD1. With 6 bases clipped from V and 5 bases from J, the junction kept 2 bases outside the gene matches. In germline, CDR1 is ENHRY, CDR2 SYGVKD. CDR3 length: 13 residues. This chain's CDR3 is CAIRGTGGTEAFF. Written as DNA, the CDR3 is TGTGCCATCAGGGGGACAGGGGGAACTGAAGCTTTCTTT.

The chain combines TRBV7-3 with TRBJ2-1, with TRBD2 matching 9 bases. V shed 2 bases and J 10 bases; nucleotides not matched to a gene: 9. Germline V CDR1 and CDR2: SGHTA, FQGTGA. This CDR3 contains 15 residues. CDR3 nucleotides: TGTGCCAGCAGCTTATCTAGCGGGAAGGGGCGGGAGCAGTTCTTC. Protein: CASSLSSGKGREQFF.

In its sample, this clone was seen once. The V gene is TRBV6-6, the J gene TRBJ1-3; D is unresolved. The germline V gene has CDR1 MNHNY and CDR2 SVGAGI (reference sequence). Deletions cut 5 bases from V and 4 bases from J, with 12 bases between. There are 14 residues in the CDR3. CDR3 in amino acids: CASSPGMLGNTIYF. The CDR3 coding sequence is TGTGCCAGCAGTCCTGGGATGCTAGGAAACACCATATATTTT.

This clone showed up just once. This chain uses TRBV13 with TRBJ1-2, with D possibly TRBD1 on 5 matching bases. Trimming removed 9 bases from V and 4 bases from J, with 21 bases in between. CDR1 PRHDT and CDR2 FYEKMQ come from the germline V gene (reference sequence). This CDR3 contains 15 residues. The CDR3: CASTTGHLNLYGYTF. As DNA, the CDR3 is TGTGCCAGTACGACGGGGCATCTCAATCTCTATGGCTACACCTTC.

The CDR3 DNA reads TGTGCCTGGAGTGGTGGCAGGGGGCGCTCAGATACGCAGTATTTT. Its translation: CAWSGGRGRSDTQYF. The chain links TRBV30 to TRBJ2-3, with TRBD1 identical over 8 bases. V trimming: 1 base; J trimming: 4 bases; junction bases outside the gene matches: 7. The CDR3 totals 15 residues. Germline V gene data show CDR1 as GTSNPN and CDR2 as SVGIG (reference sequence).